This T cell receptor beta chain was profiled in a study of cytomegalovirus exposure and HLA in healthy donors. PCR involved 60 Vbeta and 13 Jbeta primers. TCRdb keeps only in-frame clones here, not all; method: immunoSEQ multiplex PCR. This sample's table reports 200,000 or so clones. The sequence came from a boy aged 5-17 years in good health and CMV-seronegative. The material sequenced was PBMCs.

CDR3 residues: CASSTDSEETQYF. CDR3 in DNA: TGTGCCAGCAGTACGGACAGCGAAGAGACCCAGTACTTC. The chain couples TRBV6-5 to TRBJ2-5, with D possibly TRBD1 on 6 matching bases. V gave up 5 bases and J gave up 3 bases, with 10 bases separating them. The CDR3 loop spans 13 amino acids. Germline V CDR1 and CDR2: MNHEY, SVGAGI.